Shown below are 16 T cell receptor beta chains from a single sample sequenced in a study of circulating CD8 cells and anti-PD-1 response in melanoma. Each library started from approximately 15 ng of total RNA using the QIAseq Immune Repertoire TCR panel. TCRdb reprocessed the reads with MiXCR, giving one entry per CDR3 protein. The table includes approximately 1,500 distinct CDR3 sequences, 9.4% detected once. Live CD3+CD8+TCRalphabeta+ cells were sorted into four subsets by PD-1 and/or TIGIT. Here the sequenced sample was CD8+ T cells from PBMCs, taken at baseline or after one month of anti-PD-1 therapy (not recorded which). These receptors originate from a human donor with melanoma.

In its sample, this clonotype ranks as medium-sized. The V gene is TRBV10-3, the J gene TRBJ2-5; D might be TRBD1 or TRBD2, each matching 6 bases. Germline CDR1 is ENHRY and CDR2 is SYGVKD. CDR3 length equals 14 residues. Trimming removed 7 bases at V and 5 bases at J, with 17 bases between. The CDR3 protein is CAIKSVTGAETQYF. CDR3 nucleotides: TGTGCCATCAAGTCGGTAACGGGGGCCGAGACCCAGTACTTC.

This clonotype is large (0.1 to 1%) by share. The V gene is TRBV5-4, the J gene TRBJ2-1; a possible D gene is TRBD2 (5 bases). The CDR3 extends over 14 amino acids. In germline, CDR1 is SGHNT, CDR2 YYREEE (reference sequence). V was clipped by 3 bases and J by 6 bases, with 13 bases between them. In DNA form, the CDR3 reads TGTGCCAGCAGCTATGGGCCTGCGGGCAATGAGCAGTTCTTC. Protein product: CASSYGPAGNEQFF.

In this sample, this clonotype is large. The CDR3 is CASSPELTNYGYTF. CDR3 sequence (DNA): TGTGCCAGCAGCCCCGAGCTGACTAACTATGGCTACACCTTC. This rearrangement joins TRBV7-2 to TRBJ1-2, with no clear D. This CDR3 is built from 14 residues. V gave up 5 bases and J gave up 0 bases, with 10 bases separating them. Germline loops: CDR1 SGHTA, CDR2 FQGNSA.

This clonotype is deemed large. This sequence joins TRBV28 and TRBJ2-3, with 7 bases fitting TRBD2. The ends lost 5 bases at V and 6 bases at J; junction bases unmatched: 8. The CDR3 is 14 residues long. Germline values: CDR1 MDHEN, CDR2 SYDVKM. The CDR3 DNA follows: TGTGCCAGCAGTCTGCGGACTAGTGGGGATACGCAGTATTTT. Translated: CASSLRTSGDTQYF.

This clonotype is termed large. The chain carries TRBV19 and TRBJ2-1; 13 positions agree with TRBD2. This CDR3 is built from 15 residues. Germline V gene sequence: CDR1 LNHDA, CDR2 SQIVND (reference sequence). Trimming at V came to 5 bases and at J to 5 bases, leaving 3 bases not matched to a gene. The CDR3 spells CASSATSGGNNEQFF. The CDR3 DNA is TGTGCCAGTAGTGCGACTAGCGGGGGGAACAATGAGCAGTTCTTC.

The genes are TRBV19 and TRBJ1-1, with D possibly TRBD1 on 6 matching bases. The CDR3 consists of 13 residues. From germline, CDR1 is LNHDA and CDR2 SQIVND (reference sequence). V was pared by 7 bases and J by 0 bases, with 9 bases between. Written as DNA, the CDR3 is TGTGCCAGTAATACAGGGATGAACACTGAAGCTTTCTTT. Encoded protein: CASNTGMNTEAFF.

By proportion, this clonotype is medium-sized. The CDR3 DNA reads as TGCGCCAGCAGCCCAATGATTCGGGACAGGCAGTACTTC. Its translation: CASSPMIRDRQYF. This chain uses TRBV4-3 with TRBJ2-7; TRBD1 aligns across 7 bases. The CDR3 has 13 amino acids. The J segment lost 9 bases and the V segment lost 4 bases, leaving 9 bases of the junction unmatched. Germline V gives CDR1 LGHNA, CDR2 YSLEER.

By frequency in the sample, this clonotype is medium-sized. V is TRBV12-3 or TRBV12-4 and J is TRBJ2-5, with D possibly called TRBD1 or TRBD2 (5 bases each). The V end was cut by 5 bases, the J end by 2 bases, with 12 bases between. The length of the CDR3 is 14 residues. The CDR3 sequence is CASSHLGEQETQYF. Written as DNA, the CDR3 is TGTGCCAGCAGTCACCTAGGGGAGCAAGAGACCCAGTACTTC.

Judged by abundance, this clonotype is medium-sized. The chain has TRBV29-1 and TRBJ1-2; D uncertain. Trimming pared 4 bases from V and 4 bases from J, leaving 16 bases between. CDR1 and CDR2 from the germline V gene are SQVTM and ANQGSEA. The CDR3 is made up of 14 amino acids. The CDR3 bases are TGCAGCGTTGTCGAGGGTCGTGGGATCTATGGCTACACCTTC. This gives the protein CSVVEGRGIYGYTF.

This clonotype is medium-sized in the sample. CDR3 sequence: CASSLLAGSSYEQYF. CDR3 nucleotides: TGTGCCAGTAGTCTACTAGCGGGGAGCTCCTACGAGCAGTACTTC. The chain combines TRBV19 with TRBJ2-7; 10 positions agree with TRBD2. This CDR3 contains 15 residues. With V trimmed by 5 bases and J by 0 bases, 4 bases remained unmatched. Looked up from germline, CDR1 is LNHDA and CDR2 is SQIVND (reference sequence).

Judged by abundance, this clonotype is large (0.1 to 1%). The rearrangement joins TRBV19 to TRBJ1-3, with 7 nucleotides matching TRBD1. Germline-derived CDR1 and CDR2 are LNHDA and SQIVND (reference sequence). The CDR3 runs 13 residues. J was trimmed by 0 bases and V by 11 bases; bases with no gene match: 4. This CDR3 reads CAVQGSSGNTIYF. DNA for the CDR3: TGTGCCGTACAGGGGAGCTCTGGAAACACCATATATTTT.

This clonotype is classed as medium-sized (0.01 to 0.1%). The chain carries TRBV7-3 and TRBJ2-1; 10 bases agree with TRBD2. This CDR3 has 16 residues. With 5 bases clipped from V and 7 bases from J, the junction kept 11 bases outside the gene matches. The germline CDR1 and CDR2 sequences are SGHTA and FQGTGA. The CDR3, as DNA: TGTGCCAGCAGCCCCCGGACTAGCGGTGTTAATAATGAGCAGTTCTTC. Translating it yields CASSPRTSGVNNEQFF.

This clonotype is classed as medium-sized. CDR3 in DNA: TGTGCCAGCATCCCCCAGCGGGGGGGGGTCAATGAGCAGTTCTTC. It yields the protein CASIPQRGGVNEQFF. This rearrangement joins TRBV2 to TRBJ2-1; TRBD2 matches 10 bases. The CDR3 spans 15 residues. The J segment lost 6 bases and the V segment lost 7 bases, leaving 9 bases of the junction unmatched. Germline V lookup: CDR1 SNHLY, CDR2 FYNNEI.

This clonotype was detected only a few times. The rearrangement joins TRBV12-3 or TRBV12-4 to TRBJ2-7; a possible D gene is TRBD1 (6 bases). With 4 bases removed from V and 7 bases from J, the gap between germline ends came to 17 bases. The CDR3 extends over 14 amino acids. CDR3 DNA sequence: TGTGCCAGCAGTTGGACCGACGCAAGGGGGGAGCAGTACTTC. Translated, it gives CASSWTDARGEQYF.

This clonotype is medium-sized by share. The CDR3 DNA sequence: TGTGCCAGCAGCTTAGCCGGGACTAGCGTCCTGAACAATGAGCAGTTCTTC. Protein: CASSLAGTSVLNNEQFF. This sequence joins TRBV11-2 and TRBJ2-1; TRBD2 aligns across 10 bases. Germline V gene sequence: CDR1 SGHAT, CDR2 FQNNGV. V shed 1 base and J 5 bases; nucleotides not matched to a gene: 8. CDR3 size: 17 residues.

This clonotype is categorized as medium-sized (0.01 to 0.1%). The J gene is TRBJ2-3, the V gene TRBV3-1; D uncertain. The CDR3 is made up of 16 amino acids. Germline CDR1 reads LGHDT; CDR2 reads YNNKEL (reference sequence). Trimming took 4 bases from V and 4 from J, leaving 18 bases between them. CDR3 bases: TGTGCCAGCAGCCTCGTGGAGAGTTCCACACCAGATACGCAGTATTTT. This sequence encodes CASSLVESSTPDTQYF.